This TCR beta chain was sequenced during a study of OX40 agonist ivuxolimab in advanced cancers. Generated by immunoSEQ multiplex PCR, the TCRdb table keeps only in-frame clones and is missing some. The sample records about 73,000 clones, 75% to 95% being singletons. The TCR sequence derives from an adult with an advanced solid tumor such as melanoma, head and neck, liver or kidney cancer. The sequenced sample was CD4+ or CD8+ T cells sorted from blood, obtained in a trial of the OX40 agonist ivuxolimab.

For the CDR3, the DNA is TGTGCCAGTAGTACCCAGGGGGCGAATGAGCAGTTCTTC. Translation gives CASSTQGANEQFF. V usage is TRBV19 and J usage is TRBJ2-1; 8 bases fit TRBD1. J lost 7 bases, V lost 4 bases, and 3 bases had no gene match. There are 13 residues in the CDR3. The germline gives CDR1 LNHDA, CDR2 SQIVND (reference sequence).